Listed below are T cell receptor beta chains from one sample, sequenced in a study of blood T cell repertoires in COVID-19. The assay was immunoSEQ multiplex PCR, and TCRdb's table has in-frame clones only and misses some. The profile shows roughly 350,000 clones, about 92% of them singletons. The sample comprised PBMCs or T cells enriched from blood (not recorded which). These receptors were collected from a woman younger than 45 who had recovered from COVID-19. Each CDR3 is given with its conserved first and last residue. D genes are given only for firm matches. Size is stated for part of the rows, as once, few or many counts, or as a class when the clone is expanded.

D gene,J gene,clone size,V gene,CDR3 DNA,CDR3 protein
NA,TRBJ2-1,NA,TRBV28,TGTGCCAGCAGTTACAGGGATCACAATGAGCAGTTCTTC,CASSYRDHNEQFF
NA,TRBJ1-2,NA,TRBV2,TGTGCCAGCAGTGCGGGAGGCAGAGGCTATGGCTACACCTTC,CASSAGGRGYGYTF
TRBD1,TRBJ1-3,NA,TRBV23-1,TGCGCCAGCAGTCCTAGGGACAGAGATGGAAACACCATATATTTT,CASSPRDRDGNTIYF
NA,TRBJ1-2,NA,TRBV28,TGTGCCAGCAGTTTCGAACTCTATGGCTACACCTTC,CASSFELYGYTF
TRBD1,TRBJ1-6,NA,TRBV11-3,TGTGCCAGCAGCTTGAGGGCAGGGGGAAGAAATTCACCCCTCCACTTT,CASSLRAGGRNSPLHF
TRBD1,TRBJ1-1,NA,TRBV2,TGTGCCAGCAGGACTGGACAGGGTAGGGACACTGAAGCTTTCTTT,CASRTGQGRDTEAFF
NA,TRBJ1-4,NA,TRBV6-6,TGTGCCAGCAGAGACCCCCAGGACGGAGGAGAAAAACTGTTTTTT,CASRDPQDGGEKLFF
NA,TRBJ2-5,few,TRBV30,TGTGCCTGGAGTGTCCAGGGGGAGACCCAGTACTTC,CAWSVQGETQYF
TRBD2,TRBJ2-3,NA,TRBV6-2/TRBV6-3,TGTGCCAGCAGTTGGGGACTAGAGAGGATCACGCAGTATTTT,CASSWGLERITQYF
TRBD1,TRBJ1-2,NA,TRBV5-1,TGCGCCAGCAGCTTATCAGACAGGGTTGACGGCTACACCTTC,CASSLSDRVDGYTF
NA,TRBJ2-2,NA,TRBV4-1,TGCGCCAGCAGCCAAGATACGGAGGGACAGCACACCGGGGAGCTGTTTTTT,CASSQDTEGQHTGELFF
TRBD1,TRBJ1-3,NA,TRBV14,TGTGCCAGCAGCCAGACAGGGCTTGGAAACACCATATATTTT,CASSQTGLGNTIYF
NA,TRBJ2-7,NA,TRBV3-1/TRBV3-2,TGTGCCAGCAGCCAAGATGTACTGGGCAGGGCCTCTGTTTACGAGCAGTACTTC,CASSQDVLGRASVYEQYF
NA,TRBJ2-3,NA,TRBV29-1,TGCAGCGTCCGACTGCGGGACGGGGGAGATACGCAGTATTTT,CSVRLRDGGDTQYF
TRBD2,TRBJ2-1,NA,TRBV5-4,TGTGCCAGCAGACTTAGCGGGGGACGGCATGAGCAGTTCTTC,CASRLSGGRHEQFF
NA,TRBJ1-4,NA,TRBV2,TGTGCCAGCAGTGAAATGGGAGCGGCAGCTAATGAAAAACTGTTTTTT,CASSEMGAAANEKLFF
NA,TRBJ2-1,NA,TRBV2,TGTGCCAGCTCTCGGGCTAGCCTTTACTCCTACAATGAGCAGTTCTTC,CASSRASLYSYNEQFF
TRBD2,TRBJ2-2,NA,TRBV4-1,TGCGCCAGCAGCTCCGGACTAGCGAAAGGTGCCGGGGAGCTGTTTTTT,CASSSGLAKGAGELFF
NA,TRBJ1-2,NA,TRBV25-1,TGTGCCAGCAGTGATTCCTCACTAGGCTACACCTTC,CASSDSSLGYTF
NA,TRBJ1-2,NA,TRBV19,TGTGCCAGTAGTGACCGGGACAAGTTGGACTACACCTTC,CASSDRDKLDYTF
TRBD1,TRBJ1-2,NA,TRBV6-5,TGTGCCAGCAGTCCCGTTCAGGGGGACTATGGCTACACCTTC,CASSPVQGDYGYTF
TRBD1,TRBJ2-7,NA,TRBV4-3,TGCGCCAGCAGCCGGGGACAGGGGGCAGGGGAGCAGTACTTC,CASSRGQGAGEQYF
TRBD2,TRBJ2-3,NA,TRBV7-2,TGTGCCAGCAGCTCAAGTCTAGCGGGACTTCGTGCTAGCACAGATACGCAGTATTTT,CASSSSLAGLRASTDTQYF
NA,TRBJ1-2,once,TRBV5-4,TGTGCCAGCAGCCCTTCGGAGGACTATGGCTACACCTTC,CASSPSEDYGYTF
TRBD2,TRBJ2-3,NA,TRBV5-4,TGTGCCAGCAGCCCAAGACCGGGACTAGCGGGGTTCACAGATACGCAGTATTTT,CASSPRPGLAGFTDTQYF
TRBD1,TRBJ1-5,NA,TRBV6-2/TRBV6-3,TGTGCCAGCAGCCCGGACAGGGGGCTTATTCAGCCCCAGCATTTT,CASSPDRGLIQPQHF
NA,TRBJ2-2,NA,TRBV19,TGTGCCAGTAGTTTATCAGGGGTCACCGGGGAGCTGTTTTTT,CASSLSGVTGELFF
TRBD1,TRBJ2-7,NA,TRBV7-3,TGTGCCAGCAGCTCCGGGACAGGTATCACGGAGCAGTACTTC,CASSSGTGITEQYF
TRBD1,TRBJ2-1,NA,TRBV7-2,TGTGCCAGCAGCTCGGACAGGGCTAATGAGCAGTTCTTC,CASSSDRANEQFF
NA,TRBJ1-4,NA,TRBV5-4,TGTGCCAGCAGCTCTTCGACAAGGTCTCGGAATGAAAAACTGTTTTTT,CASSSSTRSRNEKLFF
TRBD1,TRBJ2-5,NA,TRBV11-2,TGTGCCAGCAGCTTAGTATTCGGACAGGGGGCCGAGACCCAGTACTTC,CASSLVFGQGAETQYF
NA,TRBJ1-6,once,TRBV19,TGTGCCAGTAGTATAGGAGGGAGTTTGATTTCACCCCTCCACTTT,CASSIGGSLISPLHF
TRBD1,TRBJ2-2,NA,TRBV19,TGTGCCAGTAGCTCCGTAGGGACAGGGGGCGGCGGGGAGCTGTTTTTT,CASSSVGTGGGGELFF
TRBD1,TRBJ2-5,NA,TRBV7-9,TGTGCCAGCAGCTCCAGGGGGCCGGAGACCCAGTACTTC,CASSSRGPETQYF
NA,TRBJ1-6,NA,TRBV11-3,TGTGCCAGCAGCCGCATAAATTTCGGTAATTCACCCCTCCACTTT,CASSRINFGNSPLHF
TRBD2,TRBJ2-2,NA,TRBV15,TGTGCCACCAGGCTAGCGGGGGGAAGACTCACCGGGGAGCTGTTTTTT,CATRLAGGRLTGELFF
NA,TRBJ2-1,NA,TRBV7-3,TGTGCCAGCAGCTTAATTCGAGCAGGGCGTGATGAGCAGTTCTTC,CASSLIRAGRDEQFF
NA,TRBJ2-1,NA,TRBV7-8,TGTGCCAGCAGCTTAGGAGCTTGGAACAGTTACAATGAGCAGTTCTTC,CASSLGAWNSYNEQFF
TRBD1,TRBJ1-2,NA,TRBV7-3,TGTGCCAGCAGCGAAGGACAGGGTAACGATGGCTACACCTTC,CASSEGQGNDGYTF
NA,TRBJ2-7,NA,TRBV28,NA,CASSSGQGEEQYF
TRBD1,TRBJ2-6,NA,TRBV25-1,TGTGCCAGCAGTCGGTCAGGGGGCGCAGGAGGGGCCAACGTCCTGACTTTC,CASSRSGGAGGANVLTF
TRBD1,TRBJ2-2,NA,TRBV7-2,TGTGCCAGCACCCTCGGCAGGGGGCGGAGCGGGGAGCTGTTTTTT,CASTLGRGRSGELFF
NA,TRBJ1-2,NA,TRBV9,TGTGCCAGCAGCGTGAGGAGTCAGGGGCCTTTCAACTATGGCTACACCTTC,CASSVRSQGPFNYGYTF
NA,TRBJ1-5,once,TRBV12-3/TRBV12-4,TGTGCCAGCAGTTTCCAGGTCAATCAGCCCCAGCATTTT,CASSFQVNQPQHF
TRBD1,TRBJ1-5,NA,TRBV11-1,TGTGCCAGCAGCCTTGACAGGGGAGCTCAGCCCCAGCATTTT,CASSLDRGAQPQHF
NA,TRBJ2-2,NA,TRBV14,TGTGCCAGCAGCCGACAGGTTGGCACCGGGGAGCTGTTTTTT,CASSRQVGTGELFF
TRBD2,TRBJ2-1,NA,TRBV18,TGTGCCAGCTCACTAACTAGCGGGGGAGACAATGAGCAGTTCTTC,CASSLTSGGDNEQFF
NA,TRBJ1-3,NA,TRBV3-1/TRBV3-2,TGTGCCAGCAGCCAAGATATAGGCAGGGTGGCTGGAAACACCATATATTTT,CASSQDIGRVAGNTIYF
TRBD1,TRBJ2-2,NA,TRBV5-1,TGCGCCAGCAGCTGGACAGGCACGAACACCGGGGAGCTGTTTTTT,CASSWTGTNTGELFF
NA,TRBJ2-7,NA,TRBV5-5,TGTGCCAGCAGTATTGGCACCCCGTCCTACGAGCAGTACTTC,CASSIGTPSYEQYF
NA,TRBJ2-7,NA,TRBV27,TGTGCCAGCAGTTTTGGGCTCGGTTACTACGAGCAGTACTTC,CASSFGLGYYEQYF
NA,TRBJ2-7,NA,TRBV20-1,TGCAGTGCTAGTCTTCCTGGACAGCACTACGAGCAGTACTTC,CSASLPGQHYEQYF